One and the same sample provided the 16 T cell receptor beta chains below, sequenced in a study of blood T cell repertoires in COVID-19. The assay was immunoSEQ multiplex PCR, and TCRdb's table has in-frame clones only and misses some. The sample records roughly 500,000 clones, approximately 86% being singletons. The sequenced material came from PBMCs or T cells enriched from blood (not recorded which). Every receptor here comes from a woman aged 60 to 75 who had recovered from COVID-19.

The chain uses TRBV3-1 (or the pseudogene TRBV3-2) and TRBJ1-2, with TRBD1 identical over 8 bases. Germline CDR1 and CDR2: LGHDT and YNNKEL (reference sequence). V was clipped by 2 bases and J by 0 bases; unmatched bases: 5. This CDR3 has 16 residues. This CDR3 reads CASSQYYRGANYGYTF. The DNA for the CDR3 is TGTGCCAGCAGCCAATATTACAGGGGGGCTAACTATGGCTACACCTTC.

The CDR3 loop is CASSQVGGKGTIYF. Written as DNA, the CDR3 is TGTGCCAGCAGCCAAGTTGGAGGAAAGGGCACCATATATTTT. The genes are TRBV14 and TRBJ1-3; D not certain. V lost 1 base, J lost 9 bases, and 13 bases lay in between. Germline CDR1 SGHDN, CDR2 FVKESK. The CDR3 totals 14 residues. The full variable domain, rest sourced from reference TRBV14 and TRBJ1-3, is EAGVTQFPSHSVIEKGQTVTLRCDPISGHDNLYWYRRVMGKEIKFLLHFVKESKQDESGMPNNRFLAERTGGTYSTLKVQPAELEDSGVYFCASSQVGGKGTIYFGEGSWLTVV.

V is TRBV27 and J is TRBJ1-1; no clear D gene. Germline lookup yields CDR1 MNHEY and CDR2 SMNVEV (reference sequence). The CDR3 is 16 residues long. Trimming cost V 5 bases and J 5 bases, with 21 bases left between them. DNA for the CDR3: TGTGCCAGCAGTCTTCTATCCCCGCACTTTGAAACTGAAGCTTTCTTT. Protein: CASSLLSPHFETEAFF.

This clone turned up a few times. This chain uses TRBV5-4 with TRBJ2-7, with 7 bases matching TRBD1. V lost 2 bases and J lost 7; bases outside the gene matches: 9. Per the germline V gene, CDR1 is SGHNT and CDR2 is YYREEE (reference sequence). This CDR3 has 14 amino acids. CDR3 DNA sequence: TGTGCCAGCAGCTTTTCCTCTGGACAGGAAGAGCAGTACTTC. This translates into CASSFSSGQEEQYF.

This chain links TRBV27 with TRBJ1-4, with 7 bases aligning to TRBD1. The CDR3 has 14 residues. Trimming removed 10 bases from V and 7 bases from J; junction bases left unmatched: 12. From germline, CDR1 is MNHEY and CDR2 SMNVEV (reference sequence). The CDR3 coding sequence is TGTGCCACCCAAGGTACAGGGGCCGGTGAAAAACTGTTTTTT. Protein sequence: CATQGTGAGEKLFF.

CDR3 DNA sequence: TGTGCCAGCAAGTGGGGGGGGCCCTACACAGATACGCAGTATTTT. It specifies CASKWGGPYTDTQYF. The chain links TRBV28 to TRBJ2-3; possible D gene TRBD2, 7 bases. Trimming stripped 7 bases from V and 2 bases from J, with 16 bases between. There are 15 residues in the CDR3. CDR1 is MDHEN and CDR2 is SYDVKM in the germline V gene.

This clone has more than one count but fewer than ten. V usage is TRBV2 and J usage is TRBJ1-4, with TRBD1 matching over 8 bases. With V trimmed by 6 bases and J by 5 bases, 8 bases remained unmatched. The CDR3 has 15 amino acids. Looked up from germline, CDR1 is SNHLY and CDR2 is FYNNEI. CDR3 nucleotides: TGTGCCAGCAGCCCCACGACAGGGGAGAATGAAAAACTGTTTTTT. Its protein product is CASSPTTGENEKLFF.

J is TRBJ1-2 and V is TRBV24-1; TRBD1 agrees at 7 bases. There are 15 residues in the CDR3. Germline V CDR1 and CDR2: KGHDR, SFDVKD. V shed 11 bases and J 4 bases; nucleotides not matched to a gene: 15. The CDR3 sequence is CAIIRDSLPGYGYTF. The CDR3 DNA is TGTGCCATCATCCGGGACAGCCTCCCTGGCTATGGCTACACCTTC.

The chain links TRBV11-2 to TRBJ2-1; TRBD2 is a possible D gene (6 bases). The length of the CDR3 is 13 residues. V lost 9 bases, J lost 2 bases, and 11 bases lay in between. Germline-derived CDR1 and CDR2 are SGHAT and FQNNGV. The CDR3 region has the DNA TGTGCCAGTGCCACGGGAGCCTACAATGAGCAGTTCTTC. It encodes CASATGAYNEQFF.

As concerns this clone: Other nucleotide sequences in the sample specify the same CDR3. The chain links TRBV5-1 to TRBJ2-6, with 8 bases identical to TRBD1. Germline loops: CDR1 SGHRS, CDR2 YFSETQ. The V gene end was trimmed by 3 bases and the J gene end by 2 bases; junction bases not matched to a gene: 1. The CDR3 consists of 15 residues. The CDR3 protein is CASSSQGAGANVLTF. In nucleotides, the CDR3 is TGCGCCAGCAGCTCACAGGGGGCTGGGGCCAACGTCCTGACTTTC.

The V and J genes are TRBV6-5 and TRBJ1-6; maybe TRBD1 (6 bases). The CDR3 consists of 12 residues. Trimming removed 8 bases at V and 7 bases at J, with 9 bases between. Germline V gives CDR1 MNHEY, CDR2 SVGAGI. DNA of the CDR3: TGTGCCAGCGCACAGGGAAATTCACCCCTCCACTTT. Its translation: CASAQGNSPLHF.

The J gene is TRBJ1-3, the V gene TRBV7-9; 10 positions agree with TRBD1. The CDR3 is made up of 16 amino acids. Germline V gene lookup returns CDR1 SEHNR and CDR2 FQNEAQ (reference sequence). Germline trimming cut 3 bases from V and 6 bases from J; bases unmatched to any gene: 8. CDR3 amino acids: CASSFPGQGGLNTIYF. DNA of the CDR3: TGTGCCAGCAGCTTCCCCGGACAGGGGGGACTAAACACCATATATTTT.

The chain carries TRBV4-2 and TRBJ1-2, with 9 nucleotides matching TRBD1. Germline V gene sequence: CDR1 LGHNA, CDR2 YNFKEQ. The CDR3 consists of 15 residues. V lost 4 bases to trimming and J lost 4 bases; unmatched junction nucleotides: 7. CDR3 DNA sequence: TGTGCCAGCAGCCGAGCTACAGGGGGCGGCTATGGCTACACCTTC. Translating gives CASSRATGGGYGYTF.

The V and J genes are TRBV5-5 and TRBJ1-6; 9 positions agree with TRBD1. CDR3 size: 15 residues. CDR1 is SGHKS and CDR2 is YYEKEE in the germline V gene (reference sequence). The J segment lost 8 bases and the V segment lost 4 bases, leaving 7 bases of the junction unmatched. Written as DNA, the CDR3 is TGTGCCAGCAGCAATACCGGGACAGGGTATTCACCCCTCCACTTT. Encoded protein: CASSNTGTGYSPLHF.

This clone occurred once. This chain links TRBV11-3 with TRBJ2-7, with D perhaps matching TRBD1 (6 bases). The CDR3 has 15 residues. CDR1 is SGHNT, CDR2 YENEEA, per germline. Trimming took off 1 base at V and 1 base at J, with 11 bases between the two ends. DNA for the CDR3: TGTGCCAGCAGCTTAGGCAGGGGCAGGTCCTACGAGCAGTACTTC. This sequence encodes CASSLGRGRSYEQYF.

This clone was counted a few times. The chain has TRBV6-5 and TRBJ1-6, with D perhaps matching TRBD1 (5 bases). CDR1 MNHEY and CDR2 SVGAGI come from the germline V gene. V was shortened by 1 base and J by 6 bases, with 10 bases between the two germline ends. The CDR3 is made up of 15 amino acids. The CDR3 DNA reads as TGTGCCAGCAGTTACTTTAGGGGTGGTAATTCACCCCTCCACTTT. Protein sequence: CASSYFRGGNSPLHF.